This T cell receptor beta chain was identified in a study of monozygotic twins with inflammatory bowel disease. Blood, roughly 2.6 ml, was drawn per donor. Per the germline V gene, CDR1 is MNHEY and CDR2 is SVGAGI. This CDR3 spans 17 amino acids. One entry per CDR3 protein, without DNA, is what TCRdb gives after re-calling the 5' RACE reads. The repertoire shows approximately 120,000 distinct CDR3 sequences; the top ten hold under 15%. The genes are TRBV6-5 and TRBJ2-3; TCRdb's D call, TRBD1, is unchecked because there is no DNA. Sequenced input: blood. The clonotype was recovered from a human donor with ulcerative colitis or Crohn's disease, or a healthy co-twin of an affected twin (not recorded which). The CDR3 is CASTYPDGPGGADTQYF.